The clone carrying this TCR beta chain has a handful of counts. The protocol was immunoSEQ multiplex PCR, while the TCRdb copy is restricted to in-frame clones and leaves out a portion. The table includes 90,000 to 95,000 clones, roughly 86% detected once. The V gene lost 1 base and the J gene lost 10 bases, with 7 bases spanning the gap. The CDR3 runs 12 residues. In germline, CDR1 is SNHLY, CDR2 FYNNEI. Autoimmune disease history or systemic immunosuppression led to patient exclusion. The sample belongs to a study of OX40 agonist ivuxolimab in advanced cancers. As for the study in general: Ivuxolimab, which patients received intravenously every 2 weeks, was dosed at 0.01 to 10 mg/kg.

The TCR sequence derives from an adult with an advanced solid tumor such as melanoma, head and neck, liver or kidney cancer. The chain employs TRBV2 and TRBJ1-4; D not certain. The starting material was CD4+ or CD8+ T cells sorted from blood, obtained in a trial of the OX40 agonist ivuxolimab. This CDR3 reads CASSEEVVKLFF. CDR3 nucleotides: TGTGCCAGCAGTGAAGAGGTTGTAAAACTGTTTTTT. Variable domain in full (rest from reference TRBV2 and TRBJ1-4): EPEVTQTPSHQVTQMGQEVILRCVPISNHLYFYWYRQILGQKVEFLVSFYNNEISEKSEIFDDQFSVERPDGSNFTLKIRSTKLEDSAMYFCASSEEVVKLFFGSGTQLSVL.